The sequence of this TCR beta chain was determined in a study of cytomegalovirus exposure and HLA in healthy donors. PCR employed 60 Vbeta and 13 Jbeta primers. Produced via immunoSEQ multiplex PCR; TCRdb's table is partial and in-frame only. Of about 94,000 clones listed, approximately 80% are singletons. This clone has only one observation. Input material: PBMCs. This TCR came from a human donor in good health.

The chain's CDR3 is CASSPGAGDYGYTF. The CDR3 DNA reads TGTGCCAGCAGCCCAGGGGCAGGGGACTATGGCTACACCTTC. This chain links TRBV9 with TRBJ1-2, with D maybe TRBD1 (6 bases). This CDR3 is built from 14 residues. V dropped 4 bases and J dropped 3 bases, with 13 bases sitting between them. Germline values: CDR1 SGDLS, CDR2 YYNGEE.